This T cell receptor beta chain was retrieved from a study of cytomegalovirus exposure and HLA in healthy donors. Vbeta (60) and Jbeta (13) primers were used in the PCR. Method: immunoSEQ multiplex PCR; TCRdb's copy keeps in-frame clones and lacks some. The table lists tens of thousands of clones, 85% to 90% of them singletons. CDR3 length: 15 amino acids. V was cut by 3 bases and J by 3 bases, with 15 bases left in between. Germline V lookup: CDR1 LNHDA, CDR2 SQIVND (reference sequence). V usage is TRBV19 and J usage is TRBJ2-7; perhaps TRBD1 as D (5 bases). The sequenced sample was PBMCs. The TCR comes from a man aged 18-30 years in good health and CMV-seronegative. CDR3 nucleotides: TGTGCCAGTAGTATTCCCAGTAGGGGTGGCTACGAGCAGTACTTC. Its protein is CASSIPSRGGYEQYF.